This entry describes one T cell receptor beta chain. Its target is not known. The data are from a study of cytomegalovirus exposure and HLA in healthy donors. Whole-study findings and limits: The finding came from a later analysis; first-cohort TCR clusters tended to co-occur in the roughly 120 validation repertoires.

Method: immunoSEQ multiplex PCR; TCRdb's copy keeps in-frame clones and lacks some. The sample has some 150,000 clones, 91% seen once. This CDR3 is 15 amino acids long. Germline CDR1 reads LNHDA; CDR2 reads SQIVND (reference sequence). V lost 3 bases and J lost 11, with 20 bases in between. This TCR came from a man younger than 35 in good health and CMV-seronegative. The genes are TRBV19 and TRBJ2-1; D perhaps matches TRBD2 (5 bases). Sequencing was performed on PBMCs. CDR3 coding DNA: TGTGCCAGTAGTATTCCGAGCCTCCTAGGGAGACAGCAGTTCTTC. Its translation is CASSIPSLLGRQQFF.